What follows describes a single T cell receptor (beta chain). Assay used: immunoSEQ multiplex PCR; TCRdb lists only in-frame clones, some missing. The table lists approximately 240,000 clones, 65% to 80% of them singletons, with around 3.6% in the top ten. These data come from a study of blood T cell repertoires in COVID-19. V lost 0 bases, J lost 4 bases, and 15 bases lay in between. The germline V gene has CDR1 LGHNA and CDR2 YNFKEQ. The CDR3 length is 16 residues. This chain connects TRBV4-2 to TRBJ1-2; D gene ambiguous. The clonotype originates from a woman between 40 and 55 years old with active or convalescent COVID-19. What was sequenced was peripheral blood. The CDR3 coding sequence is TGTGCCAGCAGCCAAGATGGTGACACTAGGATCTATGGCTACACCTTC. It specifies CASSQDGDTRIYGYTF.